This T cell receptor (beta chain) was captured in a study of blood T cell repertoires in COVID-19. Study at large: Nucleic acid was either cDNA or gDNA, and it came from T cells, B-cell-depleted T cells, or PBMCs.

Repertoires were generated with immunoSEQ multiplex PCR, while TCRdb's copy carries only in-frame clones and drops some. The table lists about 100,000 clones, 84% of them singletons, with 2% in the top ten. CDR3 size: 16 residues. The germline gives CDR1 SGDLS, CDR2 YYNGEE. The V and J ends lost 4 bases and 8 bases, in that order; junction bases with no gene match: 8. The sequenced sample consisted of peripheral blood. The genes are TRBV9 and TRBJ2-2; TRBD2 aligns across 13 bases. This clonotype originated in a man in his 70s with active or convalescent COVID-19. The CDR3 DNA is TGTGCCAGCAGCCCACGGACTAGCGGGGGTTCTGGGGAGCTGTTTTTT. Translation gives CASSPRTSGGSGELFF.